The clone carrying this TCR beta chain has only a few counts. As yet, its antigen is unknown. This entry comes from a study of cytomegalovirus exposure and HLA in healthy donors. Trimming took off 4 bases at V and 2 bases at J, with 20 bases between the two ends. The CDR3 spans 16 residues. Germline loops: CDR1 SQVTM, CDR2 ANQGSEA. General study points: In a later analysis, at a false discovery rate of 0.05, some 15,000 TCR beta sequences were associated with HLA alleles.

The PCR had 60 Vbeta and 13 Jbeta primers. Method: immunoSEQ multiplex PCR; TCRdb's copy keeps in-frame clones and lacks some. The table has about 94,000 clones, about 7.6% seen once. The chain couples TRBV29-1 to TRBJ2-5, with D possibly TRBD2 on 6 matching bases. The receptor was derived from a man aged 45-65 years in good health and CMV-seronegative. The sequenced material came from PBMCs. This CDR3 reads CSVARGAGTSQETQYF. CDR3 coding DNA: TGCAGCGTTGCGCGCGGTGCGGGGACCTCTCAAGAGACCCAGTACTTC.